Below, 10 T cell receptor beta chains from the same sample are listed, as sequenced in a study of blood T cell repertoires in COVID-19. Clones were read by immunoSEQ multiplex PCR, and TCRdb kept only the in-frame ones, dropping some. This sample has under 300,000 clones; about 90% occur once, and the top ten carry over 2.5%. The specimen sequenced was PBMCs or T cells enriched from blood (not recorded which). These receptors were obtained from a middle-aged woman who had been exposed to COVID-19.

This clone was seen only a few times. In DNA, the CDR3 is TGTGCCAGTAGTATTAGCGGGAGGCCCGGGGAGCTGTTTTTT. This codes for CASSISGRPGELFF. The gene calls are TRBV19 and TRBJ2-2, with TRBD2 matching over 10 bases. V was clipped by 3 bases and J by 6 bases; unmatched bases: 1. The CDR3 consists of 14 residues. The germline V gene encodes CDR1 LNHDA and CDR2 SQIVND (reference sequence).

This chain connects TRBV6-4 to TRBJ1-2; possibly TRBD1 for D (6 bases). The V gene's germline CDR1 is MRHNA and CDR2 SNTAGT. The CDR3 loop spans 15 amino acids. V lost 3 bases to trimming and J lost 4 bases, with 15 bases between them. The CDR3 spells CASSDQAGEGYGYTF. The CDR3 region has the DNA TGTGCCAGCAGTGATCAGGCAGGGGAAGGCTATGGCTACACCTTC.

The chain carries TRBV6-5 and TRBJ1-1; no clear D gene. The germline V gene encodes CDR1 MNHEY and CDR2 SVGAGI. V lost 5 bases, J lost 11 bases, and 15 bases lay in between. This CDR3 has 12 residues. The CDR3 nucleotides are TGTGCCAGCAGTCTTCCGGGGAATGAGGCTTTCTTT. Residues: CASSLPGNEAFF.

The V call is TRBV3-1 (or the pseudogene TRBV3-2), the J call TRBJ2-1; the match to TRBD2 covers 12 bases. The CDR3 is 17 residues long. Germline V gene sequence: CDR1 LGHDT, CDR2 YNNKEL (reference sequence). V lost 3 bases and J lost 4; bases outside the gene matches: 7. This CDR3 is CASSQGSSGGVYNEQFF. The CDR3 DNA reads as TGTGCCAGCAGCCAGGGGTCTAGCGGGGGGGTTTACAATGAGCAGTTCTTC.

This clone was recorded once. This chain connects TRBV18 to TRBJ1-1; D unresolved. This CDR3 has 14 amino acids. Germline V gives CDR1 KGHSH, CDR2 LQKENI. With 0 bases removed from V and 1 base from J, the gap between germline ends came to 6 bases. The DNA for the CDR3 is TGTGCCAGCTCACCACCCCGACAGAACACTGAAGCTTTCTTT. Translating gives CASSPPRQNTEAFF.

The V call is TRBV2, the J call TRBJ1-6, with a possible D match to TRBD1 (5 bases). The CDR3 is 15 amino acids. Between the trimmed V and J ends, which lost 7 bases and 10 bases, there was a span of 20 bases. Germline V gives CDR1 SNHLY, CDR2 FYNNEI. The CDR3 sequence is CASKLTEGDPSPLHF. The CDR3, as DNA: TGTGCCAGCAAACTGACAGAAGGCGATCCCTCACCCCTCCACTTT. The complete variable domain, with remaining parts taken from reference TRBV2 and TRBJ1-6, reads EPEVTQTPSHQVTQMGQEVILRCVPISNHLYFYWYRQILGQKVEFLVSFYNNEISEKSEIFDDQFSVERPDGSNFTLKIRSTKLEDSAMYFCASKLTEGDPSPLHFGNGTRLTVT.

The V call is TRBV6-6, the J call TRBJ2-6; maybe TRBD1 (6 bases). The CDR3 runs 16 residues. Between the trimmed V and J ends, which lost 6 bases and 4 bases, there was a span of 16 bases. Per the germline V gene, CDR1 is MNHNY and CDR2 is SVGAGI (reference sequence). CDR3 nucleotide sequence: TGTGCCAGCAGCTTTGACAGGTCGTCGGGGGCCAACGTCCTGACTTTC. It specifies CASSFDRSSGANVLTF.

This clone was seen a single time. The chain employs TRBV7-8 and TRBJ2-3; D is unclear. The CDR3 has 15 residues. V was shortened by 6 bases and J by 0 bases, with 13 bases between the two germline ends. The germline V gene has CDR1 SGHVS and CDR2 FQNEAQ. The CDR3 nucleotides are TGTGCCAGCAGTGTCCGTCACCTAAGCACAGATACGCAGTATTTT. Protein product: CASSVRHLSTDTQYF.

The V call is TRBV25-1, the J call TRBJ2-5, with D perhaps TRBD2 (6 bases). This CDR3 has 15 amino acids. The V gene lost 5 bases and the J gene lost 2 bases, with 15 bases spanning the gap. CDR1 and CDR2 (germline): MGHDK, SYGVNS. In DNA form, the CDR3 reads TGTGCCAGCAGTAGTACTAGCCGTATTCAAGAGACCCAGTACTTC. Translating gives CASSSTSRIQETQYF.

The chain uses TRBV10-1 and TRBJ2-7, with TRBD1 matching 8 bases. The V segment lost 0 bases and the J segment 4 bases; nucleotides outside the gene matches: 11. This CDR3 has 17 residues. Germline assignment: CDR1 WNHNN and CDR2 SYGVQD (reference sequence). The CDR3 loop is CASSESNSGQGRYEQYV. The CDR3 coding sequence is TGCGCCAGCAGTGAGTCGAATTCCGGACAGGGACGTTACGAGCAGTACGTC.